This passage covers 22 T cell receptor beta chains from one sample sequenced in a study of T cell repertoires in cytomegalovirus infection. TCRdb re-derived calls from the reads in MiXCR, one entry per CDR3 protein. The table has around 310,000 distinct CDR3 sequences, roughly a sixth seen once. Sequenced material: PBMCs. Receptors were obtained from a human donor in good health (CMV status not recorded). Some clones in this sample may be carry-over from other donors' samples.

This clonotype was observed a few times. The rearrangement links TRBV19 to TRBJ1-5; a possible D gene is TRBD1 (5 bases). The V end lost 0 bases, the J end lost 6 bases, and 9 bases lay between the germline ends. Germline assignment: CDR1 LNHDA and CDR2 SQIVND (reference sequence). The CDR3 has 14 amino acids. Here the CDR3 reads CASSIDWGTQPQHF. The CDR3 DNA is TGTGCCAGTAGTATAGATTGGGGGACTCAGCCCCAGCATTTT.

The chain is built from TRBV27 and TRBJ2-7; 9 bases align to TRBD1. This CDR3 is 13 amino acids long. Trimming removed 7 bases from V and 6 bases from J; junction bases left unmatched: 7. CDR1 is MNHEY and CDR2 is SMNVEV in the germline V gene (reference sequence). The CDR3, as DNA: TGTGCCAGCACGGGACAGGGTGGCGGCGAGCAGTACTTC. It codes for CASTGQGGGEQYF.

This rearrangement joins TRBV28 to TRBJ1-2, with D perhaps matching TRBD1 (6 bases). With 1 base removed from V and 3 bases from J, the gap between germline ends came to 6 bases. CDR3 length: 13 amino acids. Germline V gene data show CDR1 as MDHEN and CDR2 as SYDVKM. The CDR3 DNA is TGTGCCAGCAGTTTATACAGGGACTATGGCTACACCTTC. Translation: CASSLYRDYGYTF.

This clonotype has at least ten counts. The chain joins TRBV7-2 to TRBJ1-6; D is ambiguous. The CDR3 runs 13 residues. V was clipped by 3 bases and J by 10 bases, with 10 bases between them. CDR1 is SGHTA and CDR2 is FQGNSA in the germline V gene. The CDR3 DNA is TGTGCCAGCAGCTTCGATAGAAGGTCACCCCTCCACTTT. As protein: CASSFDRRSPLHF.

This clonotype was seen many times. The rearrangement uses TRBV7-9 and TRBJ2-3; D might be TRBD1 (5 bases). The CDR3 is 14 amino acids. V was shortened by 3 bases and J by 2 bases, with 9 bases between the two germline ends. The V gene's germline CDR1 is SEHNR and CDR2 FQNEAQ (reference sequence). The CDR3 DNA reads as TGTGCCAGCAGCTTGAGACAGAACACAGATACGCAGTATTTT. As protein: CASSLRQNTDTQYF.

This clonotype was counted only a few times. CDR3 in amino acids: CASSPRQATPQETQYF. Here the CDR3 DNA reads TGTGCCAGCAGCCCCCGACAGGCAACACCCCAAGAGACCCAGTACTTC. The rearrangement uses TRBV7-9 and TRBJ2-5; tentative D call: TRBD1 (6 bases). V lost 5 bases, J lost 1 base, and 17 bases lay in between. Germline assignment: CDR1 SEHNR and CDR2 FQNEAQ (reference sequence). CDR3 size: 16 residues.

The rearrangement links TRBV20-1 to TRBJ2-2; no definite D call. Germline V lookup: CDR1 DFQATT, CDR2 SNEGSKA (reference sequence). The CDR3 is 14 residues long. The V end lost 3 bases, the J end lost 2 bases, and 10 bases lay between the germline ends. CDR3 DNA: TGCAGTGCTAGTCAAGGGTTCAACACCGGGGAGCTGTTTTTT. Translated: CSASQGFNTGELFF.

The gene calls are TRBV11-2 and TRBJ2-7; D possibly corresponds to TRBD2 (6 bases). The V end lost 3 bases, the J end lost 3 bases, and 12 bases lay between the germline ends. The CDR3 sequence is 14 residues long. CDR1 is SGHAT, CDR2 FQNNGV, per germline. The DNA for the CDR3 is TGTGCCAGCAGCTTTTTTGGGGGGAGCTACGAGCAGTACTTC. Its translation: CASSFFGGSYEQYF.

In its sample, this clonotype was seen a few times. The chain combines TRBV19 with TRBJ1-2, with 9 bases fitting TRBD1. The CDR3 spans 15 residues. Trimming cost V 3 bases and J 6 bases; bases outside gene matches: 8. Germline V CDR1 and CDR2: LNHDA, SQIVND (reference sequence). Here the CDR3 reads CASSISSDRGNGYTF. The CDR3 nucleotides read TGTGCCAGTAGTATCTCCTCGGACAGGGGAAATGGCTACACCTTC.

Many counts were recorded for this clonotype. The chain carries TRBV7-2 and TRBJ2-5; 8 bases fit TRBD1. The germline V gene encodes CDR1 SGHTA and CDR2 FQGNSA. V lost 4 bases and J lost 5; bases outside the gene matches: 3. The CDR3 has 13 residues. The CDR3: CASSSDRAETQYF. The CDR3 DNA sequence: TGTGCCAGCAGCTCGGACAGGGCCGAGACCCAGTACTTC.

This clonotype was found a few times. The chain has TRBV20-1 and TRBJ2-7; D is possibly TRBD1 (6 bases). Germline V gene data show CDR1 as DFQATT and CDR2 as SNEGSKA (reference sequence). This CDR3 has 17 amino acids. V lost 5 bases to trimming and J lost 4 bases, with 27 bases between them. The CDR3 nucleotides are TGCAGTGCTGTAGATCTGGTCTTTGGGGGCGGTTGGTACGAGCAGTACTTC. Translating it yields CSAVDLVFGGGWYEQYF.

This clonotype was observed a handful of times. V gene TRBV7-6 combines with J gene TRBJ1-4; perhaps TRBD1 as D (5 bases). This CDR3 is built from 15 residues. Germline CDR1 SGHVS, CDR2 FNYEAQ. Trimming took 1 base from V and 10 from J, leaving 16 bases between them. The CDR3 spells CASSLVSGTWGKLFF. The CDR3 region has the DNA TGTGCCAGCAGCTTAGTCTCGGGGACTTGGGGAAAACTGTTTTTT.

This clonotype was recorded at least ten times. A read error is possible here, since a much larger clone lies one base away. The genes are TRBV7-2 and TRBJ2-6, with a tentative D call TRBD1 (5 bases). The CDR3 sequence is 16 residues long. The germline V gene encodes CDR1 SGHTA and CDR2 FQGNSA. Trimming removed 6 bases at V and 4 bases at J, with 16 bases between. In DNA form, the CDR3 reads TGTGCCAGCAGTTACCAGGGTTTGGGAGGGGCCAACGTCCTGACTTTC. Its translation: CASSYQGLGGANVLTF.

The chain combines TRBV28 with TRBJ2-7; a possible D gene is TRBD2 (5 bases). This CDR3 has 15 amino acids. Germline lookup yields CDR1 MDHEN and CDR2 SYDVKM. With 6 bases removed from V and 4 bases from J, the gap between germline ends came to 19 bases. The CDR3 DNA sequence: TGTGCCAGCAGCGGTACCAGGAGGAGGATATACGAGCAGTACTTC. Translating it yields CASSGTRRRIYEQYF.

V and J are TRBV27 and TRBJ1-6; unclear D gene. Trimming cost V 10 bases and J 7 bases, with 14 bases left between them. There are 13 residues in the CDR3. Germline values: CDR1 MNHEY, CDR2 SMNVEV (reference sequence). Written as DNA, the CDR3 is TGTGCCACCTCACGGGTAGTCAATTCACCCCTCCACTTT. Protein sequence: CATSRVVNSPLHF.

This clonotype appeared a few times. Written as DNA, the CDR3 is TGTGCCAGCAGCTTGACTAGAATTGGTCCTGAGCAGTTCTTC. Protein sequence: CASSLTRIGPEQFF. This chain links TRBV5-4 with TRBJ2-1, with D possibly being TRBD2 (5 bases). CDR3 length equals 14 residues. The ends were cut back, 1 base at V and 9 bases at J, with 14 bases in the middle. Germline assignment: CDR1 SGHNT and CDR2 YYREEE (reference sequence). Complete variable domain (other parts from reference TRBV5-4 and TRBJ2-1): ETGVTQSPTHLIKTRGQQVTLRCSSQSGHNTVSWYQQALGQGPQFIFQYYREEENGRGNFPPRFSGLQFPNYSSELNVNALELDDSALYLCASSLTRIGPEQFFGPGTRLTVL.

This clonotype was recorded many times. The V gene is TRBV7-6, the J gene TRBJ1-1; D unclear. Per the germline V gene, CDR1 is SGHVS and CDR2 is FNYEAQ. Trimming pared 0 bases from V and 7 bases from J, leaving 12 bases between. This CDR3 region has 14 residues. CDR3 region: CASSLAGPAGEAFF. As DNA, the CDR3 is TGTGCCAGCAGCTTAGCCGGACCCGCCGGTGAAGCTTTCTTT. Using reference TRBV7-6 and TRBJ1-1 for the parts outside the CDR3, the full variable domain is GAGVSQSPRYKVTKRGQDVALRCDPISGHVSLYWYRQALGQGPEFLTYFNYEAQQDKSGLPNDRFSAERPEGSISTLTIQRTEQRDSAMYRCASSLAGPAGEAFFGQGTRLTVV.

Ten or more counts support this clonotype. V gene TRBV27 combines with J gene TRBJ2-3; 11 nucleotides agree with TRBD2. V trimming: 5 bases; J trimming: 0 bases; junction bases outside the gene matches: 22. This CDR3 region has 22 residues. Germline V gene lookup returns CDR1 MNHEY and CDR2 SMNVEV (reference sequence). Here the CDR3 reads CASSPRLGLAGGPDDSTDTQYF. In nucleotides, the CDR3 is TGTGCCAGCAGTCCACGACTCGGGCTAGCGGGGGGCCCCGATGATAGCACAGATACGCAGTATTTT.

This chain uses TRBV4-3 with TRBJ1-2; D call uncertain. Trimming took off 4 bases at V and 8 bases at J, with 17 bases between the two ends. CDR3 length: 14 amino acids. The germline gives CDR1 LGHNA, CDR2 YSLEER. Here the CDR3 DNA reads TGCGCCAGCAGCCGTGATGTTGTTCTAGGCGGCTACACCTTC. This translates into CASSRDVVLGGYTF.

This clonotype was observed a few times. The chain uses TRBV4-1 and TRBJ1-5; unclear D gene. CDR3 size: 13 residues. CDR1 MGHRA and CDR2 YSYEKL come from the germline V gene. Deletions cut 0 bases from V and 6 bases from J, with 6 bases between. Here the CDR3 reads CASSQESRQPQHF. As DNA, the CDR3 is TGCGCCAGCAGCCAAGAGAGTCGTCAGCCCCAGCATTTT.

This clonotype was observed a handful of times. The J gene is TRBJ2-7, the V gene TRBV18; TRBD1 aligns across 8 bases. CDR1 is KGHSH, CDR2 LQKENI, per germline. The junction had 8 bases not matched to a gene; V was cut back by 3 bases and J by 7 bases. The CDR3 has 14 amino acids. The CDR3 spells CASSPGTGSKEQYF. The CDR3 DNA sequence: TGTGCCAGCTCACCCGGGACAGGTAGTAAGGAGCAGTACTTC.

This clonotype was observed a few times. This chain connects TRBV5-1 to TRBJ2-1; 7 bases map to TRBD2. Germline V gene data show CDR1 as SGHRS and CDR2 as YFSETQ. The CDR3 spans 16 residues. V lost 4 bases to trimming and J lost 4 bases; unmatched junction nucleotides: 11. The CDR3: CASSPNEGREYNEQFF. DNA of the CDR3: TGCGCCAGCAGCCCAAACGAGGGGCGGGAGTACAATGAGCAGTTCTTC.